This T cell receptor beta chain was identified during a study of CD8 T cells in ankylosing spondylitis. TCRdb re-analysed the 5' RACE reads in MiXCR, keeping a single row per CDR3 protein. The sample contains about 190,000 distinct CDR3 sequences, 10% to 15% of which appear only once. This clonotype was seen repeatedly, ten times or more. The germline gives CDR1 DFQATT, CDR2 SNEGSKA (reference sequence). The V gene end was trimmed by 3 bases and the J gene end by 3 bases; junction bases not matched to a gene: 2. This CDR3 spans 15 amino acids. The chain joins TRBV20-1 to TRBJ2-1; 13 bases are a match to TRBD2. The specimen sequenced was blood, either unsorted or a sorted T cell fraction (not recorded which). The clonotype comes from a female donor with ankylosing spondylitis or in good health (not recorded which). Written as DNA, the CDR3 is TGCAGTGCTAGGGGGACTAGCGGGGACTACAATGAGCAGTTCTTC. Encoded protein: CSARGTSGDYNEQFF.